Included here is one T cell receptor beta chain sequence, with context. Its specificity is unknown. A read error may account for a junction end that differs from germline. These data are taken from a study of T cells in Graves' hyperthyroidism and ophthalmopathy. General observations from the study: Ophthalmopathy and stable hyperthyroidism were separated by a 13 V-J model. Progression to ophthalmopathy was predicted a median of approximately 6.4 months early.

The length of the CDR3 is 16 residues. CDR1 SGHTA and CDR2 FQGTGA come from the germline V gene. Regions amplified from RNA transcripts were the TCR beta CDR3 regions. In the first-round RT-PCR of the TCR CDR3, the HTBI primer set was used. TCRdb redid the calling of the multiplex PCR reads with MiXCR, one entry per CDR3 protein. The table records hundreds of thousands of distinct CDR3 sequences, over 15% of them present only once. The chain combines TRBV7-3 with TRBJ2-5, with TRBD1 matching over 8 bases. Material for sequencing was blood. This sequence was found in a woman aged 45-65 years with Graves' hyperthyroidism that later progressed to Graves' ophthalmopathy. Here the CDR3 reads CASSPLHRRGQESQYF. In DNA form, the CDR3 reads TGTGCCAGCAGCCCTTTGCATCGCAGGGGGCAAGAGTCCCAGTACTTC.